What follows are 17 T cell receptor beta chains derived from one specimen sequenced in a study of T cell responses to AZD1222 COVID-19 vaccine. Using immunoSEQ multiplex PCR, the repertoire was profiled, and TCRdb retains in-frame clones only, with some absent. The sample contains more than 95,000 clones, around 89% of which appear only once. Sequenced material: peripheral blood, taken 28 days after the second AZD1222 dose. Receptors were obtained from an adult who received the AZD1222 COVID-19 vaccine.

CDR3 DNA: TGCGCCAGCAGCCGACGTGACACCCCCAACTATGGCTACACCTTC. Encoded protein: CASSRRDTPNYGYTF. The gene calls are TRBV4-3 and TRBJ1-2, with D unresolved. The CDR3 loop spans 15 amino acids. Germline V gene lookup returns CDR1 LGHNA and CDR2 YSLEER. The ends were cut back, 4 bases at V and 2 bases at J, with 14 bases in the middle.

J is TRBJ2-6 and V is TRBV24-1; D remains unclear. This CDR3 comprises 13 residues. Germline loops: CDR1 KGHDR, CDR2 SFDVKD. V was cut by 4 bases and J by 0 bases, with 0 bases left in between. For the CDR3, the DNA is TGTGCCACCAGTGACTCTGGGGCCAACGTCCTGACTTTC. Its translation is CATSDSGANVLTF.

The chain has TRBV7-8 and TRBJ2-7, with no clear D. The CDR3 extends over 14 amino acids. CDR1 and CDR2 from the germline V gene are SGHVS and FQNEAQ. Deletions cut 2 bases from V and 3 bases from J, with 11 bases between. CDR3 DNA sequence: TGTGCCAGCAGCTTAAAGGGTCCGTACTACGAGCAGTACTTC. Translation gives CASSLKGPYYEQYF.

This sequence joins TRBV18 and TRBJ1-2, with TRBD1 as a possible D gene (6 bases). The CDR3 is made up of 16 amino acids. Trimming shortened V by 2 bases and J by 3 bases, and 16 bases separated the two germline ends. Per germline, CDR1 KGHSH and CDR2 LQKENI. The CDR3 sequence is CASSPNSVGGHYGYTF. In DNA, the CDR3 is TGTGCCAGCTCACCAAACAGTGTGGGGGGCCACTATGGCTACACCTTC.

The DNA for the CDR3 is TGTGCCAGCTCACCAGGAGCACAGCTTGAAAAACTGTTTTTT. The encoded protein is CASSPGAQLEKLFF. The rearrangement uses TRBV18 and TRBJ1-4; no reliable D call. Germline V gives CDR1 KGHSH, CDR2 LQKENI. Between the trimmed V and J ends, which lost 2 bases and 7 bases, there was a span of 11 bases. The CDR3 covers 14 residues.

The chain uses TRBV19 and TRBJ1-3; 8 nucleotides align to TRBD1. This CDR3 comprises 15 residues. Germline V gives CDR1 LNHDA, CDR2 SQIVND (reference sequence). Trimming at V came to 6 bases and at J to 3 bases, leaving 7 bases not matched to a gene. The CDR3 protein is CASSPGTGIGNTIYF. CDR3 sequence (DNA): TGTGCCAGTAGCCCCGGGACAGGAATTGGAAACACCATATATTTT.

The gene calls are TRBV5-1 and TRBJ2-5; TRBD2 aligns across 11 bases. Germline V gene lookup returns CDR1 SGHRS and CDR2 YFSETQ. With 0 bases clipped from V and 5 bases from J, the junction kept 6 bases outside the gene matches. The CDR3 loop spans 16 amino acids. The chain's CDR3 is CASSLEPSGGSETQYF. CDR3 bases: TGCGCCAGCAGCTTGGAACCTAGCGGGGGGAGCGAGACCCAGTACTTC. The full variable domain, rest sourced from reference TRBV5-1 and TRBJ2-5, is KAGVTQTPRYLIKTRGQQVTLSCSPISGHRSVSWYQQTPGQGLQFLFEYFSETQRNKGNFPGRFSGRQFSNSRSEMNVSTLELGDSALYLCASSLEPSGGSETQYFGPGTRLLVL.

This chain connects TRBV19 to TRBJ2-7; 7 nucleotides line up with TRBD2. Unmatched junction bases numbered 16, after V lost 5 bases and J lost 3 bases. Germline-derived CDR1 and CDR2 are LNHDA and SQIVND (reference sequence). The CDR3 has 17 residues. The CDR3 here is CASSPTPGGGRGYEQYF. The CDR3 DNA is TGTGCCAGTAGTCCGACACCCGGGGGAGGGAGGGGCTACGAGCAGTACTTC.

The gene calls are TRBV7-9 and TRBJ2-7; the match to TRBD2 covers 12 bases. V lost 2 bases to trimming and J lost 2 bases; unmatched junction nucleotides: 1. The CDR3 sequence is 15 residues long. CDR1 and CDR2 (germline): SEHNR, FQNEAQ (reference sequence). The CDR3 reads CASSLLAGGPYEQYF. DNA of the CDR3: TGTGCCAGCAGCTTACTAGCGGGGGGGCCCTACGAGCAGTACTTC.

The chain uses TRBV27 and TRBJ2-7, with a weak D call TRBD1 (5 bases). V dropped 3 bases and J dropped 2 bases, with 8 bases sitting between them. The germline V gene has CDR1 MNHEY and CDR2 SMNVEV (reference sequence). The CDR3 covers 13 residues. CDR3 sequence: CASSFQGTYEQYF. CDR3 coding DNA: TGTGCCAGCAGTTTTCAGGGAACCTACGAGCAGTACTTC.

The V call is TRBV7-2, the J call TRBJ1-1; D is perhaps TRBD1 (6 bases). V lost 0 bases and J lost 4, with 9 bases in between. CDR3 length: 14 amino acids. Per the germline V gene, CDR1 is SGHTA and CDR2 is FQGNSA. As DNA, the CDR3 is TGTGCCAGCAGCTTAGCTTACAGGGCCACTGAAGCTTTCTTT. Protein sequence: CASSLAYRATEAFF.

CDR3 protein: CASSQDIGAGDTEAFF. CDR3 DNA sequence: TGCGCCAGCAGCCAAGATATCGGGGCTGGTGACACTGAAGCTTTCTTT. The V gene is TRBV4-3, the J gene TRBJ1-1, with D perhaps matching TRBD1 (5 bases). Trimming stripped 0 bases from V and 3 bases from J, with 14 bases between. In germline, CDR1 is LGHNA, CDR2 YSLEER. The CDR3 is 16 residues long.

This clone came up once. V usage is TRBV5-1 and J usage is TRBJ1-1; 7 bases match TRBD1. The trim removed 4 bases at V and 8 bases at J, leaving 14 bases unmatched. The CDR3 is made up of 15 amino acids. Germline V CDR1 and CDR2: SGHRS, YFSETQ. CDR3 bases: TGCGCCAGCAGCCCCGACTCCGGGACAGCCTACGAAGCTTTCTTT. Encoded protein: CASSPDSGTAYEAFF.

V is TRBV29-1 and J is TRBJ1-1, with D possibly matching TRBD1 (6 bases). V was cut by 6 bases and J by 0 bases, with 8 bases left in between. CDR1 and CDR2 (germline): SQVTM, ANQGSEA. CDR3 length equals 12 residues. This chain's CDR3 is CSVRTVNTEAFF. CDR3 nucleotides: TGCAGCGTGAGGACAGTGAACACTGAAGCTTTCTTT.

The chain carries TRBV30 and TRBJ1-4; 7 bases align to TRBD1. The trim removed 8 bases at V and 0 bases at J, leaving 12 bases unmatched. Germline V gene lookup returns CDR1 GTSNPN and CDR2 SVGIG (reference sequence). CDR3 length: 16 residues. The CDR3 DNA reads as TGTGCCCAACACGGGGCCGGGACAGCAACTAATGAAAAACTGTTTTTT. Residues: CAQHGAGTATNEKLFF. Supplemented by reference TRBV30 and TRBJ1-4, the full variable domain reads SQTIHQWPATLVQPVGSPLSLECTVEGTSNPNLYWYRQAAGRGLQLLFYSVGIGQISSEVPQNLSASRPQDRQFILSSKKLLLSDSGFYLCAQHGAGTATNEKLFFGSGTQLSVL.

The rearrangement links TRBV28 to TRBJ2-5; a weak D match, TRBD1 (7 bases). The CDR3 covers 15 residues. Germline values: CDR1 MDHEN, CDR2 SYDVKM. V lost 8 bases to trimming and J lost 5 bases, with 21 bases between them. The CDR3 nucleotides read TGTGCCAGCTCCGGAGGGACAGATTTATTTGAGACCCAGTACTTC. Protein sequence: CASSGGTDLFETQYF.

The V call is TRBV3-1 (or the pseudogene TRBV3-2), the J call TRBJ1-3; perhaps TRBD1 as D (5 bases). The V end was cut by 4 bases, the J end by 2 bases, with 12 bases between. Germline V CDR1 and CDR2: LGHDT, YNNKEL (reference sequence). There are 15 residues in the CDR3. The CDR3 DNA reads as TGTGCCAGCAGCCCGCCCGGCAGGGCTGGAAACACCATATATTTT. It codes for CASSPPGRAGNTIYF.